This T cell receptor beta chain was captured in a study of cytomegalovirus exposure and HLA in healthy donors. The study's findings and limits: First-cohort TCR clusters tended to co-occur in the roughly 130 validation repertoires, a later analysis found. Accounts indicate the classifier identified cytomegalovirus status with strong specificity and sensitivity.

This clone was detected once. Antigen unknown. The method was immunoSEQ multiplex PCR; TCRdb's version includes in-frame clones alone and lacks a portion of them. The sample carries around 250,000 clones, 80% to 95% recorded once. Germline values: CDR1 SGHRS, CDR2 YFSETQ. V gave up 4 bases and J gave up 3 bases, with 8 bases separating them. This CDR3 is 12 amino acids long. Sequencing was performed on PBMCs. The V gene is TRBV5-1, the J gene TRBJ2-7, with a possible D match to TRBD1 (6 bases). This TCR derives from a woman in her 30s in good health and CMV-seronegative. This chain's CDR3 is CASSPRGYEQYF. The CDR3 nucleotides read TGCGCCAGCAGCCCCAGGGGCTACGAGCAGTACTTC.